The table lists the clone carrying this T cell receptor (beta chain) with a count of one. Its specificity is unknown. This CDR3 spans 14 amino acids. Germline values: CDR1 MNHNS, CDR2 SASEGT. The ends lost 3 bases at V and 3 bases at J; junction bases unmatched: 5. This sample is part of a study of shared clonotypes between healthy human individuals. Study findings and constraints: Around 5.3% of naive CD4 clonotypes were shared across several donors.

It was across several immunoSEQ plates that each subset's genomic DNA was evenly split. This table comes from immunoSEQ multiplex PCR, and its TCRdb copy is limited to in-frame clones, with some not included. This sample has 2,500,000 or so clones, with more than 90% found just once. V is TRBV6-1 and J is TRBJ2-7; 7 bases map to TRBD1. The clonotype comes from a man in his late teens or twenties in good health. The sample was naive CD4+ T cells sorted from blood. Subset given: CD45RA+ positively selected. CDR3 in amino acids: CASSDRGQYYEQYF. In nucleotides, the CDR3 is TGTGCCAGCAGTGATCGGGGACAGTACTACGAGCAGTACTTC.